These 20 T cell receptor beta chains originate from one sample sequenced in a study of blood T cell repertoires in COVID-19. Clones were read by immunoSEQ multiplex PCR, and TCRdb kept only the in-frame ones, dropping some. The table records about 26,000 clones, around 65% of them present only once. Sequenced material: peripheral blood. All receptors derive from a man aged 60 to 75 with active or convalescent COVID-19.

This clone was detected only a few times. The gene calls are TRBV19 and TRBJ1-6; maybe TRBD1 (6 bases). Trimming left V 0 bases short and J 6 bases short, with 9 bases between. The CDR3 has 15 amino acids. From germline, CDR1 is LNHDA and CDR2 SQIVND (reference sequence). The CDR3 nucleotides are TGTGCCAGTAGTATAGATGCAGGGGCTAATTCACCCCTCCACTTT. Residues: CASSIDAGANSPLHF.

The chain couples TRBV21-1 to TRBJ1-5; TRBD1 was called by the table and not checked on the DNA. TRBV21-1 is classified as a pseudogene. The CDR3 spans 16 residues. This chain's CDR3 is CASSKRKTDANQPQHF. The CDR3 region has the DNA TGTGCCAGCAGCAAAAGGAAAACAGATGCAAATCAGCCCCAGCATTTT.

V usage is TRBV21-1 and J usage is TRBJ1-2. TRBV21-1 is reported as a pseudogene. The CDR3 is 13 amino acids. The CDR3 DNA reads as TGTGCCCCGGGAGTTCCCTGGAGGAATGGCTACACCTTC. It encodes CAPGVPWRNGYTF.

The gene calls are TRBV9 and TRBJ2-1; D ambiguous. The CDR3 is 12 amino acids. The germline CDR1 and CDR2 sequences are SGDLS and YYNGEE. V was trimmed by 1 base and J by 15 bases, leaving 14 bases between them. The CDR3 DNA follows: TGTGCCAGCAGCGTAAGCTTTGATAGGAGGTTCTTC. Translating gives CASSVSFDRRFF.

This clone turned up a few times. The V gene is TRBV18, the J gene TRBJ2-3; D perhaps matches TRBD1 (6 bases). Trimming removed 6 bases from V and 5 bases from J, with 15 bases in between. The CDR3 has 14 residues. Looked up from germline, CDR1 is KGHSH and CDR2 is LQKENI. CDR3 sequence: CASSHPGHQDTQYF. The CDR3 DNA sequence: TGTGCCAGCTCTCACCCGGGACATCAAGATACGCAGTATTTT.

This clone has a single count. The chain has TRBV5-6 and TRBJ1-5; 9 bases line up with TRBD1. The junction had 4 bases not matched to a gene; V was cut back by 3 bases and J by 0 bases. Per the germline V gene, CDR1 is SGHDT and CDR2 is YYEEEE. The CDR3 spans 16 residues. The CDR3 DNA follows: TGTGCCAGCAGCTATGGGACAGGGAATAGCAATCAGCCCCAGCATTTT. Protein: CASSYGTGNSNQPQHF. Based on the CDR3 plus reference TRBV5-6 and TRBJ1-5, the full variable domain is DAGVTQSPTHLIKTRGQQVTLRCSPKSGHDTVSWYQQALGQGPQFIFQYYEEEERQRGNFPDRFSGHQFPNYSSELNVNALLLGDSALYLCASSYGTGNSNQPQHFGDGTRLSIL.

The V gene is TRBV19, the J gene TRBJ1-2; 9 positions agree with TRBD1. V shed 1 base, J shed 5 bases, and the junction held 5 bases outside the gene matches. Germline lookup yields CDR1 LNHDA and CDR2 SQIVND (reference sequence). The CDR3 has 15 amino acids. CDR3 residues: CASSIGAGQGYGYTF. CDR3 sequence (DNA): TGTGCCAGTAGTATAGGTGCAGGACAGGGGTATGGCTACACCTTC. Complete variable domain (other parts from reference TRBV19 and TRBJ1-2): DGGITQSPKYLFRKEGQNVTLSCEQNLNHDAMYWYRQDPGQGLRLIYYSQIVNDFQKGDIAEGYSVSREKKESFPLTVTSAQKNPTAFYLCASSIGAGQGYGYTFGSGTRLTVV.

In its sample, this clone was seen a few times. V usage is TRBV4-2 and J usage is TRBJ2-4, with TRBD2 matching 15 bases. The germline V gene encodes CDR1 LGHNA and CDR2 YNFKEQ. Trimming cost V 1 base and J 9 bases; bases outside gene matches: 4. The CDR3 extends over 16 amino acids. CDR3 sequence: CASSQGTSGGASIQYF. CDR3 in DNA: TGTGCCAGCAGCCAAGGGACTAGCGGGGGGGCAAGCATTCAGTACTTC.

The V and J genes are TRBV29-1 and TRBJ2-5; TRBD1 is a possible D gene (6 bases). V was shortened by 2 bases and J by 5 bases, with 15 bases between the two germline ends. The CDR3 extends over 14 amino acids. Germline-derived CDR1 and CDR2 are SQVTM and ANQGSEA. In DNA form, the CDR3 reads TGCAGCGTTGAACTAAGCAGGGGATGGGAGACCCAGTACTTC. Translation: CSVELSRGWETQYF. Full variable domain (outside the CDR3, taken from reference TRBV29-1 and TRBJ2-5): SAVISQKPSRDICQRGTSLTIQCQVDSQVTMMFWYRQQPGQSLTLIATANQGSEATYESGFVIDKFPISRPNLTFSTLTVSNMSPEDSSIYLCSVELSRGWETQYFGPGTRLLVL.

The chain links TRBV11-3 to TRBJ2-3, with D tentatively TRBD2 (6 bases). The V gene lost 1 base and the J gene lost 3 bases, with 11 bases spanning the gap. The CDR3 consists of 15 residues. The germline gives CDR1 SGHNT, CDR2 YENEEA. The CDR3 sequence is CASSLGRDFTDTQYF. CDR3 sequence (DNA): TGTGCCAGCAGCTTAGGGAGGGACTTTACAGATACGCAGTATTTT. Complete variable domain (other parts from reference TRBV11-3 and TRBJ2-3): EAGVVQSPRYKIIEKKQPVAFWCNPISGHNTLYWYLQNLGQGPELLIRYENEEAVDDSQLPKDRFSAERLKGVDSTLKIQPAELGDSAVYLCASSLGRDFTDTQYFGPGTRLTVL.

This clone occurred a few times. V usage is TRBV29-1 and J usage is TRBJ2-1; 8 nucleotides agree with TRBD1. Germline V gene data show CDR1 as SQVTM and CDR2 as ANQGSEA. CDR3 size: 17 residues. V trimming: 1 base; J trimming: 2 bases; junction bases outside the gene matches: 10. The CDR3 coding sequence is TGCAGCGTTGAAGGCCGACAGGGGACTCCACCCTACAATGAGCAGTTCTTC. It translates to CSVEGRQGTPPYNEQFF.

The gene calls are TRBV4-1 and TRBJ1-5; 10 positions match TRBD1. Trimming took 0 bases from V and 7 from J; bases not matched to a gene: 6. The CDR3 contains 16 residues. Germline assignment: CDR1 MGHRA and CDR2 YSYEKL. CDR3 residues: CASSQDETGGFQPQHF. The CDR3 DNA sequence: TGCGCCAGCAGCCAAGATGAGACAGGGGGCTTCCAGCCCCAGCATTTT.

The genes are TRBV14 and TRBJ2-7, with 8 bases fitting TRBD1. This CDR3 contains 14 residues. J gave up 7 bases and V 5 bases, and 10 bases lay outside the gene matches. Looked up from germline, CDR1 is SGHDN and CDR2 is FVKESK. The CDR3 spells CASSSRGRGREQYF. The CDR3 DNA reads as TGTGCCAGCAGCTCCCGAGGCAGGGGGCGGGAGCAGTACTTC.

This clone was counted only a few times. CDR3 sequence: CAITLDRANYGYTF. The CDR3 nucleotides read TGTGCCATCACCCTCGACAGGGCAAACTATGGCTACACCTTC. The rearrangement joins TRBV10-3 to TRBJ1-2; 7 nucleotides match TRBD1. There are 14 residues in the CDR3. V trimming: 7 bases; J trimming: 2 bases; junction bases outside the gene matches: 7. Germline V lookup: CDR1 ENHRY, CDR2 SYGVKD.

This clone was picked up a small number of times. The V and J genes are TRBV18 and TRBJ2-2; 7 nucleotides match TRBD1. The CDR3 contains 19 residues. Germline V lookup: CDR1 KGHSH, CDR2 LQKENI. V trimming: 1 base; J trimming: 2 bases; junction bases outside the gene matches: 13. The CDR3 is CASSPLGQPVSLNTGELFF. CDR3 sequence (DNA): TGTGCCAGCTCACCACTGGGACAGCCGGTTTCATTAAACACCGGGGAGCTGTTTTTT.

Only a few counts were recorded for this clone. The CDR3 reads CASSGGVAGTDTQYF. The CDR3, as DNA: TGTGCCAGCAGCGGGGGAGTAGCGGGGACAGATACGCAGTATTTT. This chain links TRBV7-9 with TRBJ2-3, with 8 bases identical to TRBD2. Trimming at V came to 5 bases and at J to 3 bases, leaving 7 bases not matched to a gene. CDR3 length: 15 amino acids. The germline CDR1 and CDR2 sequences are SEHNR and FQNEAQ (reference sequence).

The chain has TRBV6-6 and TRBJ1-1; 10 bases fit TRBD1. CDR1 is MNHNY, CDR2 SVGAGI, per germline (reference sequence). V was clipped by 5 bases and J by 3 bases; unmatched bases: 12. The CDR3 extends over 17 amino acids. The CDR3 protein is CASSPGGTGVMYTEAFF. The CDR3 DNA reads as TGTGCCAGCAGTCCGGGAGGGACAGGGGTAATGTACACTGAAGCTTTCTTT.

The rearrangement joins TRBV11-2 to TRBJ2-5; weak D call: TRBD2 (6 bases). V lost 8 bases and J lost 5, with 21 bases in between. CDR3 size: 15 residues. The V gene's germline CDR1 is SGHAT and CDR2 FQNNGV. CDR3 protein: CASRRPGRGVETQYF. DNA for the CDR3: TGTGCCAGCCGACGCCCGGGACGCGGGGTGGAGACCCAGTACTTC.

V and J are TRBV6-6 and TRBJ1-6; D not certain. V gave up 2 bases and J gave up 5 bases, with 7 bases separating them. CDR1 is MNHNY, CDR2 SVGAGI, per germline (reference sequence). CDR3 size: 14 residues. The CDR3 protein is CASSYERNNSPLHF. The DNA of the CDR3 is TGTGCCAGCAGTTACGAGAGGAATAATTCACCCCTCCACTTT.

In DNA, the CDR3 is TGTGCCAGCAGCTCTACCGGCGGGAATCATAATTCACCCCTCCACTTT. The encoded protein is CASSSTGGNHNSPLHF. The rearrangement links TRBV5-6 to TRBJ1-6; D is undetermined. The CDR3 runs to 16 residues. Trimming took off 3 bases at V and 5 bases at J, with 15 bases between the two ends. CDR1 and CDR2 (germline): SGHDT, YYEEEE.